This T cell receptor beta chain is drawn from a study of tumor-infiltrating lymphocytes in primary liver carcinoma. Researchers generated TCR beta cDNA from roughly 500 ng of total RNA, relying on a constant-region primer. A slightly modified ARM-PCR protocol with three nested multiplex PCR rounds produced these TCR beta libraries. The opening two PCR rounds, nine to eleven cycles each, paired TRBV1-TRBV30 forward primers with a C-beta reverse primer. TCRdb re-called the multiplex PCR reads through MiXCR, storing one row per CDR3 protein. The sample yields fewer than 350,000 distinct CDR3 sequences, less than 65% seen once. Germline DNA was extracted too, while blood RNA derived from unsorted whole blood. Study-level results: Since the samples were bulk and unsorted, the CD4+ and CD8+ repertoires were not compared.

V gave up 6 bases and J gave up 8 bases, with 26 bases separating them. Looked up from germline, CDR1 is SGHAT and CDR2 is FQNNGV. The CDR3 runs 17 residues. Comment on this clonotype: The antigen is unknown.

This receptor was identified in a man aged 40-55 years with primary liver carcinoma and hepatitis B virus infection. Sequenced material: peripheral blood. The J gene is TRBJ2-1, the V gene TRBV11-2; possible D gene TRBD1, 6 bases. The CDR3 sequence is CASRHNQGWYRIDEQFF. In DNA form, the CDR3 reads TGTGCCAGCAGACACAACCAGGGGTGGTACAGGATAGATGAGCAGTTCTTC. Using reference TRBV11-2 and TRBJ2-1 for the parts outside the CDR3, the full variable domain is EAGVAQSPRYKIIEKRQSVAFWCNPISGHATLYWYQQILGQGPKLLIQFQNNGVVDDSQLPKDRFSAERLKGVDSTLKIQPAKLEDSAVYLCASRHNQGWYRIDEQFFGPGTRLTVL.